What follows are 2 T cell receptor beta chains derived from one specimen sequenced in a study of human thymus T cells. The table came from immunoSEQ multiplex PCR; TCRdb's copy has only in-frame clones and leaves some out. The sample includes 86,000 or so clones, just over 95% of them seen just once. Surgeons resected thymus tissue during corrective heart surgery. Specimen: thymus tissue. These receptor sequences come from a boy under three years old with a congenital heart defect but otherwise immunologically healthy.

The rearrangement links TRBV12-5 to TRBJ1-6; no definite D call. CDR3 length equals 11 residues. The germline V and J ends were trimmed by 5 bases and 8 bases, with 4 bases remaining between them. From germline, CDR1 is LGHNT and CDR2 FRNRAP. The CDR3 spells CASGPDSPLHF. The CDR3 bases are TGTGCTAGTGGTCCGGATTCACCCCTCCACTTT.

The J gene is TRBJ2-7, the V gene TRBV5-8, with D perhaps matching TRBD1 (6 bases). Germline V gene sequence: CDR1 SGHTS, CDR2 YDEGEE. V lost 6 bases, J lost 0 bases, and 22 bases lay in between. This CDR3 spans 17 amino acids. The CDR3 protein is CASTYTRRQGSSYEQYF. As DNA, the CDR3 is TGTGCCAGCACCTACACAAGGCGTCAGGGGAGCTCCTACGAGCAGTACTTC.